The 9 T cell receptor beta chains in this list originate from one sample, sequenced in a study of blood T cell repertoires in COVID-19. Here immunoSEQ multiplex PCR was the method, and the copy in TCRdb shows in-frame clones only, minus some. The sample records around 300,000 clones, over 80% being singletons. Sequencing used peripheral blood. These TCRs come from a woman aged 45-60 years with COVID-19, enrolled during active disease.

The CDR3 protein is CSASERGHNEQFF. The CDR3, as DNA: TGCAGTGCTAGTGAGCGGGGTCACAATGAGCAGTTCTTC. The V call is TRBV20-1, the J call TRBJ2-1; 7 bases match TRBD2. V gave up 3 bases and J gave up 5 bases; unmatched junction bases: 4. Germline loops: CDR1 DFQATT, CDR2 SNEGSKA (reference sequence). The CDR3 totals 13 residues.

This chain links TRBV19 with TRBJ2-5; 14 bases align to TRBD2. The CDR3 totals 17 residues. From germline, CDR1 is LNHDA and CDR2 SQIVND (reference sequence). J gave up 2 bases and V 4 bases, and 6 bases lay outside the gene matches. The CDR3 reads CASSKWTSGRTQETQYF. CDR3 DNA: TGTGCCAGTAGTAAGTGGACTAGCGGGAGGACACAAGAGACCCAGTACTTC.

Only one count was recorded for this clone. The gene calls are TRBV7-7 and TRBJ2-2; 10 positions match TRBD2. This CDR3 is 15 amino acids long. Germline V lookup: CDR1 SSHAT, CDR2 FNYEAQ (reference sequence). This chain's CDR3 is CANGDPSGSGGELFF. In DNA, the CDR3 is TGTGCTAACGGGGACCCTAGCGGGAGTGGCGGGGAGCTGTTTTTT.

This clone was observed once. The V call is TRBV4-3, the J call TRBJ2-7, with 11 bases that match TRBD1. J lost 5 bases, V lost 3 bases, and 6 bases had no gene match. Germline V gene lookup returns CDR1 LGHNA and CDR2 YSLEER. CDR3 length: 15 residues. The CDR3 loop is CASSHRDRGADEQYF. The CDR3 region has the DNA TGCGCCAGCAGCCATAGGGACAGGGGGGCGGACGAGCAGTACTTC.

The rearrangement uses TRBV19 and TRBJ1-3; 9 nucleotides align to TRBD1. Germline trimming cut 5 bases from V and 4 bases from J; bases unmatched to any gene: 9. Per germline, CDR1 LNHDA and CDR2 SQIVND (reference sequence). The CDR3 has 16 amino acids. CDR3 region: CASSPQDRGAGNTIYF. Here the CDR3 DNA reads TGTGCCAGTAGTCCCCAGGACAGGGGAGCGGGAAACACCATATATTTT.

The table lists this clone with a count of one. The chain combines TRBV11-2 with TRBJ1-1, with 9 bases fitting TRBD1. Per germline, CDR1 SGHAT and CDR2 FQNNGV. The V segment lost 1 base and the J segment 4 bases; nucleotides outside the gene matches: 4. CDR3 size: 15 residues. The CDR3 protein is CASSLAGQGVTEAFF. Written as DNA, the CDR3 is TGTGCCAGCAGCTTAGCGGGACAGGGTGTCACTGAAGCTTTCTTT.

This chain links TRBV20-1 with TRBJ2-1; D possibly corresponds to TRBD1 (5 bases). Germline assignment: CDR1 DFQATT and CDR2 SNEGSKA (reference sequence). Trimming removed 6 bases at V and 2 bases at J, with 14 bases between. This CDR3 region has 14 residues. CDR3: CSASDSNTYNEQFF. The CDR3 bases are TGCAGTGCCAGTGACAGTAATACCTACAATGAGCAGTTCTTC.

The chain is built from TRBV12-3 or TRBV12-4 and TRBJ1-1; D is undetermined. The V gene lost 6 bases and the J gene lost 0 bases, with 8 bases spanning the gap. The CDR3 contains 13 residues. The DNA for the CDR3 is TGTGCCAGCAGCCTTATTATGAACACTGAAGCTTTCTTT. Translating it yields CASSLIMNTEAFF.

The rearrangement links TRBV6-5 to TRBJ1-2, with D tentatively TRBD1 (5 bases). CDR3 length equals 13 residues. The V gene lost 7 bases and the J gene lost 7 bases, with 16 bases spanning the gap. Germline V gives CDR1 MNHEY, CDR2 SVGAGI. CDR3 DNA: TGTGCCAGCACCTCTTCCGGAGGGGTTGGCTACACCTTC. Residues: CASTSSGGVGYTF.